Listed below are T cell receptor beta chains from one sample, sequenced in a study of cytomegalovirus exposure and HLA in healthy donors. TCRdb's copy holds only in-frame clones and misses some; the assay was immunoSEQ multiplex PCR. The sample includes roughly 160,000 clones, 80% to 85% of them seen just once. Sample: PBMCs. Every receptor here comes from a man aged 25-45 years in good health and CMV-seronegative. Each CDR3 is given with its conserved first and last residue. The order of the fields is clone size, J gene, V gene, CDR3 protein. Clone size is not always given. Where it is, it says once, few, many or a class for expanded clones.

- TRBJ2-5 TRBV5-1 CASSWGLAGAQETQYF
- TRBJ2-1 TRBV4-1 CASSQDPPTGRSYNEQFF
- TRBJ2-7 TRBV11-2 CASSLVTSGVSDEQYF
- TRBJ1-4 TRBV10-3 CAISEGGGEKLFF
- TRBJ1-6 TRBV7-9 CSSSFPRGLNSPLHF
- TRBJ1-1 TRBV29-1 CSVGDRDTEAFF
- TRBJ2-7 TRBV30 CARGQGSREQYF
- TRBJ2-3 TRBV15 CATSRDSLAGTGDTQYF
- TRBJ2-7 TRBV2 CASSTGLAGLYEQYF
- TRBJ2-4 TRBV7-8 CASSWGLAGRRVAKNIQYF
- TRBJ1-3 TRBV5-6 CASSLGTGSGNTIYF
- TRBJ2-3 TRBV5-5 CASSSTLRQGVSTDTQYF
- TRBJ2-7 TRBV11-3 CASSPRPASGYYEQYF
once TRBJ1-3 TRBV7-6 CASSLGGSVFSGNTIYF
once - TRBV19 CASSSGTGTYEQYF
- TRBJ1-2 TRBV7-2 CASSLFAGVLNYGYTF
- TRBJ2-1 TRBV28 CASTLLGTSYNEQFF
- TRBJ2-3 TRBV6-1 CASRKVAGVSDTQYF
- TRBJ2-7 TRBV7-9 CASSLGLAPRVSPYYEQYF
- TRBJ2-2 TRBV5-1 CASSPRDRGTGELFF
few TRBJ2-1 TRBV5-1 CASSLLGTGVQLNEQFF
- TRBJ2-3 TRBV7-9 CASSSTSASTDTQYF
- TRBJ2-3 TRBV5-1 CASSPYSGRGDTQYF
- TRBJ2-7 TRBV4-1 CASSQDKVAGGPYEQYF
- TRBJ1-2 TRBV5-1 CASSPRGHSGGYTF
- TRBJ2-2 TRBV19 CASSVFVPGLAGGKGELFF
few TRBJ2-7 TRBV5-5 CASSLAQATYEQYF